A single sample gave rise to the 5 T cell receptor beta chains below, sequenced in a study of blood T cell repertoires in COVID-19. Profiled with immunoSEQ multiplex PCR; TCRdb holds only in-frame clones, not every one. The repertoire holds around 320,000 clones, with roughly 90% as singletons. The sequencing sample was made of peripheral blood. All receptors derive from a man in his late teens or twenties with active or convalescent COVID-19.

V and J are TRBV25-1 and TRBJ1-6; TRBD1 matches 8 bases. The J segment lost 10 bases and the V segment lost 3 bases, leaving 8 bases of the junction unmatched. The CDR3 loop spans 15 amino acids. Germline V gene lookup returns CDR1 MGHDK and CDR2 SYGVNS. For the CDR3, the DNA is TGTGCCAGCAGTGACCTTGGGACAGGAGGATCACCCCTCCACTTT. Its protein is CASSDLGTGGSPLHF.

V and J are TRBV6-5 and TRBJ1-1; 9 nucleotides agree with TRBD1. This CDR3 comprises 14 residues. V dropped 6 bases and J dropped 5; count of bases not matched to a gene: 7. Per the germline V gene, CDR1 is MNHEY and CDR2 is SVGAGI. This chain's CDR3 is CASSRDRVITEAFF. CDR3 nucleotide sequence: TGTGCCAGCAGCCGGGACAGGGTGATAACTGAAGCTTTCTTT.

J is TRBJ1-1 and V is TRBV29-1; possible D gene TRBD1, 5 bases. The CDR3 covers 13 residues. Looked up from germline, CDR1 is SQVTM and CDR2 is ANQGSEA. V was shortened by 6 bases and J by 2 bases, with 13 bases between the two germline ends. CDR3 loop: CSVQQAPNTEAFF. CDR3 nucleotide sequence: TGCAGCGTCCAACAGGCACCCAACACTGAAGCTTTCTTT.

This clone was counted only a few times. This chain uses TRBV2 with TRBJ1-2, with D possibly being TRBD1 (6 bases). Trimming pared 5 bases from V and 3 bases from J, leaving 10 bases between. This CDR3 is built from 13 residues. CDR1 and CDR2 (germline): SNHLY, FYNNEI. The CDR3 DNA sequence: TGTGCCAGCAGTCAGGACAGAGACTATGGCTACACCTTC. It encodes CASSQDRDYGYTF.

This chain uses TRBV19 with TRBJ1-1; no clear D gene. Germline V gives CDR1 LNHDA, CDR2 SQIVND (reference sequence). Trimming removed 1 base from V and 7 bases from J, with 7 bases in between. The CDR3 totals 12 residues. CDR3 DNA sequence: TGTGCCAGTAGTATAGTTTCGGGTGAAGCTTTCTTT. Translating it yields CASSIVSGEAFF.